This record looks at one T cell receptor beta chain sequence and its context. TCRdb redid the calling of the 5' RACE reads with MiXCR, one entry per CDR3 protein. Counted here are around 57,000 distinct CDR3 sequences, about 28% occurring once; the ten biggest clones make up approximately 3.2%. Sequencing used tumor-infiltrating memory CD4+ T cells sorted from the breast tumor. The subset denotes: memory CD4+ T cells, CD4+CD45RO+CD25-. The clonotype was recovered from a female donor with breast cancer.

The DNA for the CDR3 is TGTGCCTGGAACCCTGGGACAGACGCTTCCTACGAGCAGTACTTC. It specifies CAWNPGTDASYEQYF. The chain recombines TRBV30 with TRBJ2-7; 7 nucleotides match TRBD1. Germline CDR1 and CDR2: GTSNPN and SVGIG (reference sequence). V shed 4 bases, J shed 1 base, and the junction held 10 bases outside the gene matches. The CDR3 length is 15 residues.